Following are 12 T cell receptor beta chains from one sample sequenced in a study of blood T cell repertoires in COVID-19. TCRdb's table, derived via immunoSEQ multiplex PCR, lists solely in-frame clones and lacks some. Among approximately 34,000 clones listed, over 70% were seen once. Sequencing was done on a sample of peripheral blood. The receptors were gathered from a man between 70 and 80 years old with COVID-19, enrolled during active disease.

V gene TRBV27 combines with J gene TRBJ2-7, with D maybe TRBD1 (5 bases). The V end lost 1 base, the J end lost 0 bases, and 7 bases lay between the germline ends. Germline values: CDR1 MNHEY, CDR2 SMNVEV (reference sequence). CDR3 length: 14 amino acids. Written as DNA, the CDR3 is TGTGCCAGCAGTTTATTACAGGCCTCCTACGAGCAGTACTTC. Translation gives CASSLLQASYEQYF.

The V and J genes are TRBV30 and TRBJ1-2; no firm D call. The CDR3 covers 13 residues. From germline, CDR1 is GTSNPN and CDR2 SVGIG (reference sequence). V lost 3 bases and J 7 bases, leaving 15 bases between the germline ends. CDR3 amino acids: CAWSPFSLGGYTF. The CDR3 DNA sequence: TGTGCCTGGAGCCCATTTAGCCTGGGTGGCTACACCTTC.

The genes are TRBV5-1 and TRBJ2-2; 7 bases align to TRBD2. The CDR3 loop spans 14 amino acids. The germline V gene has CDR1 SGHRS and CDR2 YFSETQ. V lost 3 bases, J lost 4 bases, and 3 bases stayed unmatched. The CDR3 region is CASSSGTTTGELFF. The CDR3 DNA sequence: TGCGCCAGCAGCTCAGGGACTACCACCGGGGAGCTGTTTTTT.

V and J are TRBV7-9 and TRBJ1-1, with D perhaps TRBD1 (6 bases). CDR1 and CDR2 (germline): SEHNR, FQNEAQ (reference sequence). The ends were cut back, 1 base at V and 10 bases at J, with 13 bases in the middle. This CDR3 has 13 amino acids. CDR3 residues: CASSLDSGVAAFF. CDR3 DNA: TGTGCCAGCAGCTTAGATTCAGGGGTTGCAGCTTTCTTT.

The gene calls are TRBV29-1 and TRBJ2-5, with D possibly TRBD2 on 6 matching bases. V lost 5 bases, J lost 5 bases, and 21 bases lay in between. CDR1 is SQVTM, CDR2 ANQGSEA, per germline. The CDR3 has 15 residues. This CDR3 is CSVRRTGVSWETQYF. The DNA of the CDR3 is TGCAGCGTTCGCCGGACGGGAGTCTCGTGGGAGACCCAGTACTTC.

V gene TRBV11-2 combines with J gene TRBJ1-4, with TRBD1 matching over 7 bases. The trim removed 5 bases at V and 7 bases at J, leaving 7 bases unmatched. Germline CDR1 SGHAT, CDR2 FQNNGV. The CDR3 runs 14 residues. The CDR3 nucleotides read TGTGCCAGCAGCCAATCCCGGGACAGTGAAAAACTGTTTTTT. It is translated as CASSQSRDSEKLFF.

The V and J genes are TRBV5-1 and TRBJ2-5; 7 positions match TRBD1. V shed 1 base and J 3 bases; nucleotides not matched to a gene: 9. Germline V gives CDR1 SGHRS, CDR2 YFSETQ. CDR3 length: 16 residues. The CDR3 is CASSLISNRGEETQYF. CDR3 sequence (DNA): TGCGCCAGCAGCTTGATCTCTAACAGGGGCGAAGAGACCCAGTACTTC. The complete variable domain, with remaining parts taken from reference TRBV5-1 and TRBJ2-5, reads KAGVTQTPRYLIKTRGQQVTLSCSPISGHRSVSWYQQTPGQGLQFLFEYFSETQRNKGNFPGRFSGRQFSNSRSEMNVSTLELGDSALYLCASSLISNRGEETQYFGPGTRLLVL.

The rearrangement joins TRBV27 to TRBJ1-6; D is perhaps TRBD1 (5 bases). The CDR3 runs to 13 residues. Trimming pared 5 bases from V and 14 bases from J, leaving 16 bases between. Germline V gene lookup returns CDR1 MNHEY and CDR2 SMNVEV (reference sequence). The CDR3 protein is CASSPQGHQSLHF. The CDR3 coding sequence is TGTGCCAGCAGTCCCCAGGGCCATCAATCCCTCCACTTT.

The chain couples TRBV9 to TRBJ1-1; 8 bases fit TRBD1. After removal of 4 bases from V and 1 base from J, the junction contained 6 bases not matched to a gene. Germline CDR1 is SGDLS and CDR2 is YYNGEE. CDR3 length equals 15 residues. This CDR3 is CASSPQGAGNTEAFF. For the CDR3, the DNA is TGTGCCAGCAGCCCCCAGGGGGCGGGGAACACTGAAGCTTTCTTT.

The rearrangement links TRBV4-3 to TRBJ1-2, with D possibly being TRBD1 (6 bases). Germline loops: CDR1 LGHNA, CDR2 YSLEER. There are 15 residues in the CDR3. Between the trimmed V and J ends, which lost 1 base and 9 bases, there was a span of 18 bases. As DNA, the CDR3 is TGCGCCAGCAGCCAAGGCGCTACAGGGCTTTTGAGCTACACCTTC. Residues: CASSQGATGLLSYTF.

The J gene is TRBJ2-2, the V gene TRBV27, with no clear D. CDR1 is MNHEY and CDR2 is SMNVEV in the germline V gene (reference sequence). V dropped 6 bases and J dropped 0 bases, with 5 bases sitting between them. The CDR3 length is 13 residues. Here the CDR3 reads CASRFANTGELFF. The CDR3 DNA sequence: TGTGCCAGCAGGTTCGCGAACACCGGGGAGCTGTTTTTT.

The CDR3 protein is CASSIGQGFVSTGYTF. CDR3 nucleotide sequence: TGTGCCAGTAGTATTGGGCAGGGTTTCGTCTCGACCGGCTACACCTTC. The gene calls are TRBV19 and TRBJ1-2; maybe TRBD1 (5 bases). V lost 3 bases and J lost 8, with 22 bases in between. The CDR3 has 16 residues. Per germline, CDR1 LNHDA and CDR2 SQIVND (reference sequence).